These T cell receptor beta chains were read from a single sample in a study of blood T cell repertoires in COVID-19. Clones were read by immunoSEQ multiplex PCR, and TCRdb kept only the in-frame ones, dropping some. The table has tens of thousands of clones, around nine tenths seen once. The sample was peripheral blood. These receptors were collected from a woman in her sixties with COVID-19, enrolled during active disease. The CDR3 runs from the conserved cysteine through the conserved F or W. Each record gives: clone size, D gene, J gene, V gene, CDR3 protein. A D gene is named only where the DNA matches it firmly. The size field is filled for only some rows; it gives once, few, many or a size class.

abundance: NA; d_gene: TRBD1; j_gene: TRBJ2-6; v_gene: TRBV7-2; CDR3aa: CASSPDSGQVLSGANVLTF
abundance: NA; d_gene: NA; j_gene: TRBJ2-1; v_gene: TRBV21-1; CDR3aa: CASSVRSGRQYNEQFF
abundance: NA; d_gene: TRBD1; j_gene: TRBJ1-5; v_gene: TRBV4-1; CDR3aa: CASSHNTGGLNQPQHF
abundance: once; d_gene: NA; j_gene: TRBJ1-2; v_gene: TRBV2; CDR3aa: CASSVRQSSNYGYTF
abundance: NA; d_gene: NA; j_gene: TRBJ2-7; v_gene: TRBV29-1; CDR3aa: CSVVQGHTNTYEQYF
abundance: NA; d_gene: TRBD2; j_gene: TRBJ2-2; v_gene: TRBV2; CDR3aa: CASSPSRLAGAGELFF
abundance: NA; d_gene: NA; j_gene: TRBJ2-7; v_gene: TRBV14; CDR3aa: CASSQAYEQYF
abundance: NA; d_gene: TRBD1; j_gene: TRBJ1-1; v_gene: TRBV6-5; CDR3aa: CASSKGQGRTEAFF
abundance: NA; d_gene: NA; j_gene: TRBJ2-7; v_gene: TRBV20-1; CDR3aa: CSADSYEQYF
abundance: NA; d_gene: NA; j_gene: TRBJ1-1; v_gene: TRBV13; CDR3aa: CASSMGTRDLMAEAFF
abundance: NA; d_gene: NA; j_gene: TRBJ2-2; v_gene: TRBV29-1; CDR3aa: CSVEMVATGELFF
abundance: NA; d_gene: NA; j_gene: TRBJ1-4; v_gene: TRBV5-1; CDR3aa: CASSLGLGPRGSTNEKLFF
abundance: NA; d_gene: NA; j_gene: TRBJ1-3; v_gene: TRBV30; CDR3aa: CAWSVPQSGNTIYF
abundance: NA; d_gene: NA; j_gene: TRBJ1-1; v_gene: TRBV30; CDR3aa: CAWSRRVATEAFF
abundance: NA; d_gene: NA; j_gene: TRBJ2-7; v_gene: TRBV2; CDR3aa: CASTYRASAYEQYF
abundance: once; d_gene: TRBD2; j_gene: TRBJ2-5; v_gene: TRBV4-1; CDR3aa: CASSQGTSGRWETQYF
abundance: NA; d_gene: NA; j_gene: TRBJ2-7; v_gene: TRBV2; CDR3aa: CASRRLAVEQYF
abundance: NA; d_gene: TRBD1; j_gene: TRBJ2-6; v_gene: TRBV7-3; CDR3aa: CASSPPGQGIRYSGANVLTF